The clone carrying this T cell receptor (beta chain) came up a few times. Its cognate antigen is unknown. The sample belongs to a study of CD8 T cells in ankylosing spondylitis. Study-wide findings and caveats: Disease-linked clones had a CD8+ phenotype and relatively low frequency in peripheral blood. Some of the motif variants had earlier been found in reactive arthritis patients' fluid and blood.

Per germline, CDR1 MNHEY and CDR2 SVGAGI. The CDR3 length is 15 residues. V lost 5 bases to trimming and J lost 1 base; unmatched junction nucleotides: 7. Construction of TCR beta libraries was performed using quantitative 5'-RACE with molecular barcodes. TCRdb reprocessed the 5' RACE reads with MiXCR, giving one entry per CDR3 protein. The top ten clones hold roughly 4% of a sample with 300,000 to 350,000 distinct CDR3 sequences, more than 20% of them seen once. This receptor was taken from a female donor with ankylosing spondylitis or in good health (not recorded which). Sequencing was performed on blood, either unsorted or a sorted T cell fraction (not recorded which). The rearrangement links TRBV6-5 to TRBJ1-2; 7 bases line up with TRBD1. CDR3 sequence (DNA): TGTGCCAGCAGTCGAGGGGGCAGACATAACTATGGCTACACCTTC. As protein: CASSRGGRHNYGYTF.